The sequence of this T cell receptor beta chain was determined in a study of patients and donors after allogeneic stem cell transplantation. TCRdb independently ran MiXCR on the RT-PCR reads; one entry per CDR3 protein. The sample has approximately 140,000 distinct CDR3 sequences, 30% to 45% seen once; the top ten hold 40% to 55%. The V end was cut by 5 bases, the J end by 1 base, with 21 bases between. There are 18 residues in the CDR3. Germline-derived CDR1 and CDR2 are MDHEN and SYDVKM. The sequencing input was blood, either unsorted or a sorted T cell fraction (not recorded which). The sequence was obtained from a human donor who was either an allogeneic HSCT recipient or a stem cell or donor lymphocyte infusion donor (not recorded which). It is not recorded whose cells these are; they may come from a transplant donor. J is TRBJ2-1 and V is TRBV28, with a possible D match to TRBD2 (7 bases). The CDR3 loop is CASSTTLGGPISYNEQFF. The CDR3 DNA is TGTGCCAGCAGTACGACACTGGGGGGGCCGATATCCTACAATGAGCAGTTCTTC.